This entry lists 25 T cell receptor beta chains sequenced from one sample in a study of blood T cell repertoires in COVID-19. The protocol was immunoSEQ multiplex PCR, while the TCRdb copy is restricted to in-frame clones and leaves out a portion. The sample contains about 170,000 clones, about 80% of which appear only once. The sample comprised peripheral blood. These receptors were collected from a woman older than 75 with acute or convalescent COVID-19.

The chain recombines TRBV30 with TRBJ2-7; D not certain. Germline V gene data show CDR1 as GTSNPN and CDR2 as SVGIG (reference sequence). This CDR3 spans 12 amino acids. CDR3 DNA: TGTGCGGTCGAGAGGCGAACCTACGAGCAGTACTTC. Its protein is CAVERRTYEQYF.

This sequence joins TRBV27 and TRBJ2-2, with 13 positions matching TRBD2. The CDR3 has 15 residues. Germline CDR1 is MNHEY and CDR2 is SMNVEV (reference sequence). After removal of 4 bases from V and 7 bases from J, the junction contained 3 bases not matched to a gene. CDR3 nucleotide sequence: TGTGCCAGCAGTTACGGACTAGCGGGAGTCGGGGAGCTGTTTTTT. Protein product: CASSYGLAGVGELFF.

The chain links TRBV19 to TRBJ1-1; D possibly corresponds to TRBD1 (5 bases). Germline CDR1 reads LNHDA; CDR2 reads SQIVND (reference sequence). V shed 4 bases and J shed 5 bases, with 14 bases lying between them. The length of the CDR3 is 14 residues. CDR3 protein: CASSNWGGGTEAFF. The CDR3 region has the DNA TGTGCCAGTAGTAACTGGGGTGGGGGGACTGAAGCTTTCTTT. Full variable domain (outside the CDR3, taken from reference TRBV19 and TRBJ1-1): DGGITQSPKYLFRKEGQNVTLSCEQNLNHDAMYWYRQDPGQGLRLIYYSQIVNDFQKGDIAEGYSVSREKKESFPLTVTSAQKNPTAFYLCASSNWGGGTEAFFGQGTRLTVV.

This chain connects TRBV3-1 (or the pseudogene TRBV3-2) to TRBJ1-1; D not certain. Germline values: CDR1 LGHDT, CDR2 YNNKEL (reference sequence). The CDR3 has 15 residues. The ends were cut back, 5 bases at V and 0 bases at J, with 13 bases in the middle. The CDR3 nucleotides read TGTGCCAGCAGCTACAGAGAAGTTATGAACACTGAAGCTTTCTTT. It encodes CASSYREVMNTEAFF.

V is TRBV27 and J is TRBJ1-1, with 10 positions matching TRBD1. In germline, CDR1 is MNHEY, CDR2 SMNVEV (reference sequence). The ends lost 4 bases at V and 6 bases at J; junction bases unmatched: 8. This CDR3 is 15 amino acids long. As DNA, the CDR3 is TGTGCCAGCAGTTCATGGACAGGGGGTCGGTCTGAAGCTTTCTTT. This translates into CASSSWTGGRSEAFF.

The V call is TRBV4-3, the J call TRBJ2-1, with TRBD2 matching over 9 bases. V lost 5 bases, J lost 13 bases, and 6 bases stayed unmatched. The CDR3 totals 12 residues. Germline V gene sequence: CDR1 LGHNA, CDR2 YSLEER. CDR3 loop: CASSFGLAYQFF. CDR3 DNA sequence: TGCGCCAGCAGCTTTGGACTAGCGTATCAGTTCTTC.

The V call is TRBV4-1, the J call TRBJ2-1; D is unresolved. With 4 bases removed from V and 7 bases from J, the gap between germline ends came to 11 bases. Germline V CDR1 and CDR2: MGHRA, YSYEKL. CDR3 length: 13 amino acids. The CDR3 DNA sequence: TGCGCCAGCAGCCCCGCCAATGCGAATGAGCAGTTCTTC. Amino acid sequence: CASSPANANEQFF.

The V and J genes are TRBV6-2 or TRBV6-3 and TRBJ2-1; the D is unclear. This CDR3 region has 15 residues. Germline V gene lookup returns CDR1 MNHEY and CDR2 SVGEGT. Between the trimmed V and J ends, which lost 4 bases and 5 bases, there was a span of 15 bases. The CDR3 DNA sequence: TGTGCCAGCAGTTGGAGTAGAGGCGCTCACAATGAGCAGTTCTTC. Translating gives CASSWSRGAHNEQFF.

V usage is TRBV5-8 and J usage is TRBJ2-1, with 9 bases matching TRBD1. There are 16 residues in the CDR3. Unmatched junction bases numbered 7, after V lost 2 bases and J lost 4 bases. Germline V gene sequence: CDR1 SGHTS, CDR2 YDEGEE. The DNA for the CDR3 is TGTGCCAGCAGCTTTGCGGGACAGGGCGTATACAATGAGCAGTTCTTC. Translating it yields CASSFAGQGVYNEQFF.

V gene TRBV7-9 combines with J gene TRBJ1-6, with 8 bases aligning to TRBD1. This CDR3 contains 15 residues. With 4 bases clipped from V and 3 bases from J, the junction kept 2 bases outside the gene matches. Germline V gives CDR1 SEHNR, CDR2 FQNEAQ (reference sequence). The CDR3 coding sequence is TGTGCCAGCAGCTCGGGACAGGACTATAATTCACCCCTCCACTTT. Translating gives CASSSGQDYNSPLHF. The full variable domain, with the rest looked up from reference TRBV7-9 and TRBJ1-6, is DTGVSQNPRHKITKRGQNVTFRCDPISEHNRLYWYRQTLGQGPEFLTYFQNEAQLEKSRLLSDRFSAERPKGSFSTLEIQRTEQGDSAMYLCASSSGQDYNSPLHFGNGTRLTVT.

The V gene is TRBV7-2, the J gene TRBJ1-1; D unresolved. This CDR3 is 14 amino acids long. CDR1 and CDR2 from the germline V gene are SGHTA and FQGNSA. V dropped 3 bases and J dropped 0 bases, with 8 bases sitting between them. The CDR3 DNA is TGTGCCAGCAGCTTGGGCTTGCTGAACACTGAAGCTTTCTTT. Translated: CASSLGLLNTEAFF.

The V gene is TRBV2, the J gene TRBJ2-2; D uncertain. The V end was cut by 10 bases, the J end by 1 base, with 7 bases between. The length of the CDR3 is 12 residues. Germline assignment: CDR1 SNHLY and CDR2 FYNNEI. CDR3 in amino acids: CANSGNTGELFF. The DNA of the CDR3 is TGTGCCAATTCAGGGAACACCGGGGAGCTGTTTTTT.

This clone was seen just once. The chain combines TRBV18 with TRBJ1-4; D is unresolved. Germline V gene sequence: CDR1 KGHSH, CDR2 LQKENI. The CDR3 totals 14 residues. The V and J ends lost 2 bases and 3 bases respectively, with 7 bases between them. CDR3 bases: TGTGCCAGCTCACCAGGAGGGCCTAATGAAAAACTGTTTTTT. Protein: CASSPGGPNEKLFF.

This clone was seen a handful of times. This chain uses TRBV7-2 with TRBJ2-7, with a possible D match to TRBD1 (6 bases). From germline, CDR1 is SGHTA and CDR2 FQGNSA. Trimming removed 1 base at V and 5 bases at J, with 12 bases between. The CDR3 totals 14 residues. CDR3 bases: TGTGCCAGCAGCTTAGAGCAATGGGACAACGAGCAGTACTTC. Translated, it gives CASSLEQWDNEQYF.

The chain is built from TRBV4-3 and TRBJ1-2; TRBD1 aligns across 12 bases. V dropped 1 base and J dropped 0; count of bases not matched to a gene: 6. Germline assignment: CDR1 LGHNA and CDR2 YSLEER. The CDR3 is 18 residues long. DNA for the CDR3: TGCGCCAGCAGCCAAGGTCCCGGGACAGGGGGCACTAACTATGGCTACACCTTC. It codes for CASSQGPGTGGTNYGYTF.

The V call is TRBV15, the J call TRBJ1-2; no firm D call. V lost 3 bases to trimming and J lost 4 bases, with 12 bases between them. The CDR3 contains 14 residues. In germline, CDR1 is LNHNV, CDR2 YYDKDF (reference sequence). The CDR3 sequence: CATSSGKGSYGYTF. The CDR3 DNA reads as TGTGCCACCAGCAGCGGGAAGGGTAGCTATGGCTACACCTTC.

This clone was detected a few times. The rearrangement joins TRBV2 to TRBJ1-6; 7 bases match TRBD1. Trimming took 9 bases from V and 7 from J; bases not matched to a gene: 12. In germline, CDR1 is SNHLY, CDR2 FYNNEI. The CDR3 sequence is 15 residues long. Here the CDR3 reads CARRLTGTENSPLHF. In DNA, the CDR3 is TGTGCCAGGAGACTAACCGGGACAGAGAATTCACCCCTCCACTTT. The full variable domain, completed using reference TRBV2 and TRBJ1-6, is EPEVTQTPSHQVTQMGQEVILRCVPISNHLYFYWYRQILGQKVEFLVSFYNNEISEKSEIFDDQFSVERPDGSNFTLKIRSTKLEDSAMYFCARRLTGTENSPLHFGNGTRLTVT.

The DNA for the CDR3 is TGTGCCAGCAGGATGTTGGCGGGGGGAATTCCTGAGCAGTTCTTC. Translated, it gives CASRMLAGGIPEQFF. The V and J genes are TRBV6-5 and TRBJ2-1, with TRBD2 matching 8 bases. The CDR3 runs to 15 residues. Trimming at V came to 6 bases and at J to 9 bases, leaving 13 bases not matched to a gene. Looked up from germline, CDR1 is MNHEY and CDR2 is SVGAGI.

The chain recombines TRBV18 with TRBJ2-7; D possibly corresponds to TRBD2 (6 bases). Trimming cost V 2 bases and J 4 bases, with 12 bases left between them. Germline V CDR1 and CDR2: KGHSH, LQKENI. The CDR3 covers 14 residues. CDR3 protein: CASSPGARGYEQYF. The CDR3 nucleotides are TGTGCCAGCTCACCAGGGGCCCGGGGGTACGAGCAGTACTTC.

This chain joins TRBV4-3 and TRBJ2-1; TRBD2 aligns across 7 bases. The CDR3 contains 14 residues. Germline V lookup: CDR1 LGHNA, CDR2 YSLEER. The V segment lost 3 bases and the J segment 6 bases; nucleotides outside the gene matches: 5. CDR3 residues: CASSQDWTSNEQFF. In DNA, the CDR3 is TGCGCCAGCAGCCAGGACTGGACTAGCAATGAGCAGTTCTTC.

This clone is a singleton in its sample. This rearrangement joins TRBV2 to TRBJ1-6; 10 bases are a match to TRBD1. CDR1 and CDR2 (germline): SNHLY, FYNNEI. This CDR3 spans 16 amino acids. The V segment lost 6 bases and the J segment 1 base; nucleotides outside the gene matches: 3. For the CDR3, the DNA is TGTGCCAGCAGGAGGGACAGGGGTTCCTATAATTCACCCCTCCACTTT. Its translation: CASRRDRGSYNSPLHF.

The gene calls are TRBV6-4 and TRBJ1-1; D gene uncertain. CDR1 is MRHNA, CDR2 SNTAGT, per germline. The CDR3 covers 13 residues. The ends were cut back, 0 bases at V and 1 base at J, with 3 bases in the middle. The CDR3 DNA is TGTGCCAGCAGTGACTCCAGGAACACTGAAGCTTTCTTT. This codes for CASSDSRNTEAFF.

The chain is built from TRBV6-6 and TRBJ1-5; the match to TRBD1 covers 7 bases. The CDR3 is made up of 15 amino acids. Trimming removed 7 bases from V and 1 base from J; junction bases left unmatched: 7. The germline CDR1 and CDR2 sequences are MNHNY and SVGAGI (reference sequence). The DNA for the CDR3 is TGTGCCAGCACCCCGACAGGGCTGAGCAATCAGCCCCAGCATTTT. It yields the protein CASTPTGLSNQPQHF.

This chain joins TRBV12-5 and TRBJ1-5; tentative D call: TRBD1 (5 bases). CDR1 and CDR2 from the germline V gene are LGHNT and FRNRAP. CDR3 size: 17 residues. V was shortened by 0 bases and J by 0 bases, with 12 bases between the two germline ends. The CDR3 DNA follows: TGTGCTAGTGGTTTGGTGGAGGGGACGAGTAGCAATCAGCCCCAGCATTTT. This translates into CASGLVEGTSSNQPQHF. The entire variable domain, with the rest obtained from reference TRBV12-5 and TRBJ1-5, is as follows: DARVTQTPRHKVTEMGQEVTMRCQPILGHNTVFWYRQTMMQGLELLAYFRNRAPLDDSGMPKDRFSAEMPDATLATLKIQPSEPRDSAVYFCASGLVEGTSSNQPQHFGDGTRLSIL.

CDR3 nucleotide sequence: TGCGCCAGCAGTCTCGGACAGGCCCTAACTGGAAACACCATATATTTT. This gives the protein CASSLGQALTGNTIYF. The chain is built from TRBV10-2 and TRBJ1-3; 7 nucleotides align to TRBD1. With 5 bases clipped from V and 2 bases from J, the junction kept 9 bases outside the gene matches. The CDR3 runs 16 residues. Per the germline V gene, CDR1 is WSHSY and CDR2 is SAAADI.